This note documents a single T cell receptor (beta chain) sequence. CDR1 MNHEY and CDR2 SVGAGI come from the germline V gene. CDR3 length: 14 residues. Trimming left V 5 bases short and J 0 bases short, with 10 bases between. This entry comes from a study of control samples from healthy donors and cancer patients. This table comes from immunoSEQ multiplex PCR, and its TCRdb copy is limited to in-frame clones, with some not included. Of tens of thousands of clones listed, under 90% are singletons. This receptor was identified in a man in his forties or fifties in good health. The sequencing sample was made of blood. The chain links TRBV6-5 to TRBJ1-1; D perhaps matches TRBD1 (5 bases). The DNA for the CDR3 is TGTGCCAGCAGTCCCAGGGCCCTGAACACTGAAGCTTTCTTT. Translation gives CASSPRALNTEAFF.